The count of the clone carrying this T cell receptor beta chain is one. Antigen unknown. This table comes from immunoSEQ multiplex PCR, and its TCRdb copy is limited to in-frame clones, with some not included. The data show 140,000 to 150,000 clones, about 93% seen once. Germline V gene data show CDR1 as MDHEN and CDR2 as SYDVKM. The V gene lost 2 bases and the J gene lost 5 bases, with 3 bases spanning the gap. The CDR3 runs to 11 residues. The entry originates in a study of T cell responses to AZD1222 COVID-19 vaccine. Notes on the study in general: Clonal diversity was possibly underestimated, and the donors were mostly white British, with more females.

The chain joins TRBV28 to TRBJ2-5, with D uncertain. This receptor was obtained from an adult in good health. Sequencing used peripheral blood, obtained on day 0 of AZD1222 vaccination. The CDR3 loop reads CASSLRETQYF. Written as DNA, the CDR3 is TGTGCCAGCAGTTTAAGGGAGACCCAGTACTTC.